Listed below are T cell receptor beta chains from one sample, sequenced in a study of T cells in Graves' hyperthyroidism and ophthalmopathy. TCRdb re-called the multiplex PCR reads through MiXCR, storing one row per CDR3 protein. Of 300,000 to 350,000 distinct CDR3 sequences listed, around 14% are singletons. The specimen was blood. Source of these receptors: a woman in her twenties or thirties with Graves' hyperthyroidism. CDR3s leave out the opening cysteine and the closing phenylalanine or tryptophan. The D gene is left open where the match is weak. Expanded clones get a size class; other rows say once, few or many, or leave the size out.

d_gene: .
j_gene: TRBJ2-1
len: 10
v_gene: TRBV29-1
abundance: few
CDR3aa: SVDGGGREQF

d_gene: .
j_gene: TRBJ2-1
len: 12
v_gene: TRBV7-9
abundance: few
CDR3aa: ASSSDLKYNEQF

d_gene: .
j_gene: TRBJ1-3
len: 13
v_gene: TRBV7-9
abundance: .
CDR3aa: ASSPHRVSGNTIY

d_gene: TRBD2
j_gene: TRBJ2-7
len: 12
v_gene: TRBV2
abundance: .
CDR3aa: ATWLAGQAYEQY

d_gene: .
j_gene: TRBJ2-7
len: 10
v_gene: TRBV7-2
abundance: few
CDR3aa: ASSLGQTKQY

d_gene: .
j_gene: TRBJ2-3
len: 11
v_gene: TRBV11-2
abundance: many
CDR3aa: ASSSVGPDTQY

d_gene: .
j_gene: TRBJ1-2
len: 9
v_gene: TRBV30
abundance: .
CDR3aa: AWATADGYT

d_gene: .
j_gene: TRBJ1-1
len: 11
v_gene: TRBV6-1
abundance: few
CDR3aa: ASSPHKNTEAF

d_gene: TRBD2
j_gene: TRBJ2-2
len: 14
v_gene: TRBV10-3
abundance: .
CDR3aa: ARSGASGLNTGELF

d_gene: .
j_gene: TRBJ2-1
len: 12
v_gene: TRBV28
abundance: .
CDR3aa: ACTEVSTYNEQF

d_gene: .
j_gene: TRBJ1-2
len: 11
v_gene: TRBV18
abundance: .
CDR3aa: ASSPQRGTGYT

d_gene: .
j_gene: TRBJ1-1
len: 9
v_gene: TRBV28
abundance: few
CDR3aa: ATTTNTEAL

d_gene: .
j_gene: TRBJ1-1
len: 12
v_gene: TRBV6-5
abundance: many
CDR3aa: ASSYSTQNTEAF

d_gene: .
j_gene: TRBJ2-5
len: 12
v_gene: TRBV7-9
abundance: .
CDR3aa: ASSLAGIVETQY

d_gene: .
j_gene: TRBJ2-1
len: 14
v_gene: TRBV3-1
abundance: .
CDR3aa: ASSPGGRASYNEQF

d_gene: .
j_gene: TRBJ1-5
len: 11
v_gene: TRBV19
abundance: .
CDR3aa: ASTTAQDQPQH

d_gene: TRBD1
j_gene: TRBJ2-7
len: 13
v_gene: TRBV6-2/TRBV6-3
abundance: .
CDR3aa: ASSLPGQIPYEQY

d_gene: .
j_gene: TRBJ1-2
len: 13
v_gene: TRBV27
abundance: many
CDR3aa: ASSLRHTTNYGYT